This T cell receptor beta chain was captured by sequencing in a study of blood T cell repertoires in COVID-19. Looking at the study overall: Nucleic acid was either cDNA or gDNA, and it came from T cells, B-cell-depleted T cells, or PBMCs.

Generated by immunoSEQ multiplex PCR, the TCRdb table keeps only in-frame clones and is missing some. The table records around 330,000 clones, approximately 91% of them present only once. The sequence came from a man aged 60 to 69 who had recovered from COVID-19. What was sequenced was PBMCs or T cells enriched from blood (not recorded which).

The CDR3, as DNA: TGTGCCAGCAGCCAGGTCTTGGGACAGGGGAACACCGGGGAGCTGTTTTTT. This codes for CASSQVLGQGNTGELFF. The chain has TRBV3-1 (or the pseudogene TRBV3-2) and TRBJ2-2, with 9 nucleotides matching TRBD1. Germline CDR1 and CDR2: LGHDT and YNNKEL (reference sequence). The V gene end was trimmed by 3 bases and the J gene end by 1 base; junction bases not matched to a gene: 6. This CDR3 has 17 residues.